The clone carrying this T cell receptor (beta chain) was detected ten times or more. Its antigen is not known. Germline CDR1 and CDR2: SGHRS and YFSETQ. The CDR3 is 14 amino acids. Trimming cost V 2 bases and J 10 bases; bases outside gene matches: 7. The TCR beta CDR3 regions underwent amplification using RNA transcripts as the source. The primer set for the first-round RT-PCR of the TCR CDR3 was HTBI. In TCRdb, the multiplex PCR reads were re-called with MiXCR into one record per CDR3 protein. The table records 310,000 or so distinct CDR3 sequences, approximately 15% of them present only once. Fresh 10 ml peripheral blood yielded PBMCs. This sample is part of a study of T cells in Graves' hyperthyroidism and ophthalmopathy. Study findings and constraints: Most thyroid clonotypes expanded above 0.001 appeared in blood too.

The TCR comes from a woman aged 60-70 years with Graves' ophthalmopathy. The J gene is TRBJ1-1, the V gene TRBV5-1; the match to TRBD1 covers 11 bases. The sequencing sample was made of blood. The CDR3 DNA sequence: TGCGCCAGCAGCTTCCTAGGACAGGGGGCGTCAGCTTTCTTT. Translating gives CASSFLGQGASAFF.